This is a list of T cell receptor beta chains from one sample in a study of T cells in Graves' hyperthyroidism and ophthalmopathy. TCRdb reprocessed the multiplex PCR reads with MiXCR, giving one entry per CDR3 protein. The data hold roughly 500,000 distinct CDR3 sequences, with approximately 15% observed a single time. Sequencing was done on a sample of blood. Receptors were obtained from a woman in her twenties or thirties with Graves' hyperthyroidism that later progressed to Graves' ophthalmopathy. CDR3s include the opening cysteine and the closing phenylalanine or tryptophan. Fields, in order: J gene, D gene, V gene, clone size, CDR3 DNA, CDR3 protein. The D gene is left open where the match is weak. Some rows mark clone size as missing; the rest say once, few, many or name a class of expanded clone.

j_call: TRBJ2-7; d_call: TRBD1; v_call: TRBV19; clone_size: .; cdr3_nt: TGTGCCAGTAGAAAAATCGGGACAGACCCCTACGAGCAGTACTTC; cdr3_aa: CASRKIGTDPYEQYF
j_call: TRBJ2-5; d_call: TRBD2; v_call: TRBV9; clone_size: many; cdr3_nt: TGTGCCAGCAGCCCGGACAGAGTAGCGGGATTCCAAGAGACCCAGTACTTC; cdr3_aa: CASSPDRVAGFQETQYF
j_call: TRBJ2-7; d_call: .; v_call: TRBV2; clone_size: many; cdr3_nt: TGTGCCAGCAGCAAGGACTGGTGGAGCTCCTACGAGCAGTACTTC; cdr3_aa: CASSKDWWSSYEQYF
j_call: TRBJ2-5; d_call: .; v_call: TRBV28; clone_size: many; cdr3_nt: TGTGCCAGCAGTTCCGCCCTCACCCAAGAGACCCAGTACTTC; cdr3_aa: CASSSALTQETQYF
j_call: TRBJ2-1; d_call: TRBD1; v_call: TRBV12-3/TRBV12-4; clone_size: many; cdr3_nt: TGTGCCAGCAGTTTAGGGACAGGGGCTGGTGAGCAGTTCTTC; cdr3_aa: CASSLGTGAGEQFF
j_call: TRBJ1-6; d_call: TRBD1; v_call: TRBV15; clone_size: .; cdr3_nt: TGTGCCACCAGCAGAGATCCAGGGGGGGTGGTACCCCTCCACTTT; cdr3_aa: CATSRDPGGVVPLHF
j_call: TRBJ2-3; d_call: .; v_call: TRBV27; clone_size: many; cdr3_nt: TGTGCCAGCAGTCCTTTCGGACCGATCACAGATACGCAGTATTTT; cdr3_aa: CASSPFGPITDTQYF
j_call: TRBJ2-7; d_call: .; v_call: TRBV2; clone_size: many; cdr3_nt: TGTGCCAGCAGTGAAGCGCAACTGTTCTACGAGCAGTACTTC; cdr3_aa: CASSEAQLFYEQYF
j_call: TRBJ2-7; d_call: .; v_call: TRBV7-9; clone_size: many; cdr3_nt: TGTGCCGGGGGCGGGCGAGCCTACGAGCAGTACTTC; cdr3_aa: CAGGGRAYEQYF
j_call: TRBJ2-5; d_call: TRBD2; v_call: TRBV6-2/TRBV6-3; clone_size: .; cdr3_nt: TGTGCCAGCAGACGGACTAGCGGGAGGGCCGAGTACCAAGAGACCCAGTACTTC; cdr3_aa: CASRRTSGRAEYQETQYF
j_call: TRBJ1-2; d_call: .; v_call: TRBV20-1; clone_size: .; cdr3_nt: TGCAGTGCTAGCGACAGGAGGAACTATGGCTACACCTTC; cdr3_aa: CSASDRRNYGYTF
j_call: TRBJ1-5; d_call: .; v_call: TRBV28; clone_size: many; cdr3_nt: TGTGCCAGCACCACGGGTAGCAATCAGCCCCAGCATTTT; cdr3_aa: CASTTGSNQPQHF
j_call: TRBJ1-5; d_call: .; v_call: TRBV7-3; clone_size: few; cdr3_nt: TGTGCCAGCAGCTTTCCAGGGGAAAAGTTAAAGAACAATCAGCCCCAGCATTTT; cdr3_aa: CASSFPGEKLKNNQPQHF
j_call: TRBJ2-3; d_call: TRBD2; v_call: TRBV29-1; clone_size: few; cdr3_nt: TGCAGCGTGAGGACTAGCGGGAGTCACACAGATACGCAGTATTTT; cdr3_aa: CSVRTSGSHTDTQYF
j_call: TRBJ2-1; d_call: .; v_call: TRBV24-1; clone_size: many; cdr3_nt: TGTGCCACCAGTCCGTTCGGACAATACAATGAGCAGTTCTTC; cdr3_aa: CATSPFGQYNEQFF
j_call: TRBJ2-7; d_call: .; v_call: TRBV5-1; clone_size: many; cdr3_nt: TGCGCCAGCAGCTCCCCTCCAGGGACCGAGCAGTACTTC; cdr3_aa: CASSSPPGTEQYF
j_call: TRBJ1-5; d_call: .; v_call: TRBV7-2; clone_size: many; cdr3_nt: TGTGCCAGCAACCTTCCGGGACACAATCAGCCCCAGCATTTT; cdr3_aa: CASNLPGHNQPQHF
j_call: TRBJ1-1; d_call: .; v_call: TRBV19; clone_size: few; cdr3_nt: TGTGCCAGTAGTTCGCCCAGTCTAGGGCCGATCACTGAAGCTTTCTTT; cdr3_aa: CASSSPSLGPITEAFF
j_call: TRBJ2-7; d_call: TRBD2; v_call: TRBV30; clone_size: .; cdr3_nt: TGTGCCTGGCACACCGGGACTAGCGCTTCCTACGAGCAGTACTTC; cdr3_aa: CAWHTGTSASYEQYF
j_call: TRBJ1-6; d_call: TRBD1; v_call: TRBV28; clone_size: many; cdr3_nt: TGTGCCAGCAGCAAGATGGGGGGACAGTTTAATTCACCCCTCCACTTT; cdr3_aa: CASSKMGGQFNSPLHF
j_call: TRBJ1-1; d_call: TRBD1; v_call: TRBV6-1; clone_size: many; cdr3_nt: TGTGCCAGCAGTCCCCAAGGGGGCGCGGACACTGAAGCTTTCTTT; cdr3_aa: CASSPQGGADTEAFF
j_call: TRBJ2-7; d_call: TRBD1; v_call: TRBV11-2; clone_size: few; cdr3_nt: TGTGCCAGCAGCTTGGGACAGGAAGGCGAGCAGTACTTC; cdr3_aa: CASSLGQEGEQYF
j_call: TRBJ2-3; d_call: TRBD2; v_call: TRBV5-4; clone_size: .; cdr3_nt: TGTGCCAGCAGCTTGCGGTCGGGAGGCCCACTCACAGATACGCAGTATTTT; cdr3_aa: CASSLRSGGPLTDTQYF
j_call: TRBJ1-6; d_call: .; v_call: TRBV30; clone_size: once; cdr3_nt: TGTGCCTGGAAGGTCTCAGATAATTCACCCCTCCACTTT; cdr3_aa: CAWKVSDNSPLHF
j_call: TRBJ1-1; d_call: .; v_call: TRBV25-1; clone_size: many; cdr3_nt: TGTGCCAGCAGCGTCGACAGTCCCATGAACACTGAAGCTTTCTTT; cdr3_aa: CASSVDSPMNTEAFF
j_call: TRBJ2-7; d_call: .; v_call: TRBV12-5; clone_size: few; cdr3_nt: TGTGCTAGTGGTTTATCAACCTACGAGCAGTACTTC; cdr3_aa: CASGLSTYEQYF
j_call: TRBJ2-7; d_call: .; v_call: TRBV30; clone_size: many; cdr3_nt: TGTGCCGGAGGGGGCTACTACGAGCAGTACTTC; cdr3_aa: CAGGGYYEQYF
j_call: TRBJ2-7; d_call: TRBD2; v_call: TRBV12-3/TRBV12-4; clone_size: many; cdr3_nt: TGTGCCAGCAGTCCGACTAGCGGGTACTCCTACGAGCAGTACTTC; cdr3_aa: CASSPTSGYSYEQYF
j_call: TRBJ2-1; d_call: TRBD2; v_call: TRBV30; clone_size: .; cdr3_nt: TGTGCCTGGATTTCAATGGGCGGGAGGATCGATGAGCAGTTCTTC; cdr3_aa: CAWISMGGRIDEQFF
j_call: TRBJ1-4; d_call: .; v_call: TRBV12-3/TRBV12-4; clone_size: many; cdr3_nt: TGTGCCAGCAGCCCGCCGAGGGGGGCCACTAATGAAAAACTGTTTTTT; cdr3_aa: CASSPPRGATNEKLFF
j_call: TRBJ1-1; d_call: .; v_call: TRBV28; clone_size: .; cdr3_nt: TGTGCCAGTTCCAGAGGGGGAACGAACACTGAAGCTTTCTTT; cdr3_aa: CASSRGGTNTEAFF
j_call: TRBJ2-1; d_call: TRBD1; v_call: TRBV20-1; clone_size: .; cdr3_nt: TGCAGTGTTCCGGGACAGGGAGATCACAATGAGCAGTTCTTC; cdr3_aa: CSVPGQGDHNEQFF
j_call: TRBJ2-5; d_call: TRBD2; v_call: TRBV30; clone_size: many; cdr3_nt: TGTGCCTGGACCCCGGGACTAGCGGGGCAAGAGACCCAGTACTTC; cdr3_aa: CAWTPGLAGQETQYF
j_call: TRBJ2-5; d_call: .; v_call: TRBV3-1; clone_size: many; cdr3_nt: TGTGCCAGCAGCCAGAAAGACGGCCAAGAGACCCAGTACTTC; cdr3_aa: CASSQKDGQETQYF
j_call: TRBJ2-3; d_call: TRBD2; v_call: TRBV6-1; clone_size: many; cdr3_nt: TGTGCCAGCAGTGGGGAGGGACGCACAGATACGCAGTATTTT; cdr3_aa: CASSGEGRTDTQYF
j_call: TRBJ1-6; d_call: .; v_call: TRBV12-5; clone_size: many; cdr3_nt: TGTGCTAGCGCGGGGCAGGTAGAGAATTCACCCCTCCACTTT; cdr3_aa: CASAGQVENSPLHF
j_call: TRBJ1-5; d_call: .; v_call: TRBV28; clone_size: many; cdr3_nt: TGTGCCACAAACACGTACAATCAGCCCCAGCATTTT; cdr3_aa: CATNTYNQPQHF
j_call: TRBJ2-7; d_call: .; v_call: TRBV28; clone_size: many; cdr3_nt: TGTGCCAGCAGTTCCCCAAGCATACGGACAGCCATTACCTACGAGCAGTACTTC; cdr3_aa: CASSSPSIRTAITYEQYF
j_call: TRBJ1-2; d_call: TRBD1; v_call: TRBV6-1; clone_size: .; cdr3_nt: TGTGCCAGCAGGGACAGGGGGCGAAATGGCTACACCTTC; cdr3_aa: CASRDRGRNGYTF
j_call: TRBJ2-3; d_call: .; v_call: TRBV10-3; clone_size: many; cdr3_nt: TGTGCCATCAGTGAGTCGCGGAGCACAGATACGCAGTATTTT; cdr3_aa: CAISESRSTDTQYF
j_call: TRBJ1-1; d_call: TRBD1; v_call: TRBV30; clone_size: many; cdr3_nt: TGTGCCTGGGACCTCGGGACAGGGGCGAACACTGAAGCTTTCTTT; cdr3_aa: CAWDLGTGANTEAFF
j_call: TRBJ2-1; d_call: .; v_call: TRBV6-5; clone_size: many; cdr3_nt: TGTGCCAGCAGTTACATTGGGGAGCCTCCCTACAATGAGCAGTTCTTC; cdr3_aa: CASSYIGEPPYNEQFF
j_call: TRBJ1-1; d_call: TRBD1; v_call: TRBV10-3; clone_size: many; cdr3_nt: TGTGCCATCGGGAAGCAGGGGGAGATGAACACTGAAGCTTTCTTT; cdr3_aa: CAIGKQGEMNTEAFF
j_call: TRBJ2-5; d_call: .; v_call: TRBV2; clone_size: many; cdr3_nt: TGTGCCAGCGGTGTGAAGGAGACCCAGTACTTC; cdr3_aa: CASGVKETQYF
j_call: TRBJ1-2; d_call: .; v_call: TRBV5-4; clone_size: .; cdr3_nt: TGTGCCAGCAGCTTGAACAGAATTGGCTACACCTTC; cdr3_aa: CASSLNRIGYTF
j_call: TRBJ2-3; d_call: TRBD2; v_call: TRBV20-1; clone_size: many; cdr3_nt: TGCAGTGCTAGAGACCTAGCGGACACAGATACGCAGTATTTT; cdr3_aa: CSARDLADTDTQYF
j_call: TRBJ2-1; d_call: TRBD2; v_call: TRBV5-1; clone_size: .; cdr3_nt: TGCGCCAGCCAGCTTGGGACTAGCGGGCTCCCGGAGCAGTTCTTC; cdr3_aa: CASQLGTSGLPEQFF
j_call: TRBJ1-2; d_call: .; v_call: TRBV6-1; clone_size: many; cdr3_nt: TGTGCCAGCAGTATCAGAGGGGATCTAAGGGATGGCTACACCTTC; cdr3_aa: CASSIRGDLRDGYTF
j_call: TRBJ1-1; d_call: .; v_call: TRBV6-5; clone_size: .; cdr3_nt: TGTGCCAGCAGTTACTGGCCCGAGGGTGAAGCTTTCTTT; cdr3_aa: CASSYWPEGEAFF
j_call: TRBJ1-4; d_call: .; v_call: TRBV5-5; clone_size: few; cdr3_nt: TGTGCCAGCAGCTTGATGGCAAGGGAAAAACTGTTTTTT; cdr3_aa: CASSLMAREKLFF
j_call: TRBJ1-4; d_call: .; v_call: TRBV18; clone_size: many; cdr3_nt: TGTGCCAGCTCACTTAACAGTGCAACTAATGAAAAACTGTTTTTT; cdr3_aa: CASSLNSATNEKLFF
j_call: TRBJ2-7; d_call: .; v_call: TRBV28; clone_size: many; cdr3_nt: TGTGCCAGCAGTTTGATTAGCGAGCAGTACTTC; cdr3_aa: CASSLISEQYF
j_call: TRBJ1-5; d_call: .; v_call: TRBV12-3/TRBV12-4; clone_size: many; cdr3_nt: TGTGCCAGCAGTTCCCACGAGCTGCGCAATCAGCCCCAGCATTTT; cdr3_aa: CASSSHELRNQPQHF